This T cell receptor (beta chain) was found in a study of cytomegalovirus exposure and HLA in healthy donors. Germline CDR1 reads MGHRA; CDR2 reads YSYEKL. Germline trimming cut 4 bases from V and 0 bases from J; bases unmatched to any gene: 3. CDR3 size: 16 residues. TCRdb's table, derived via immunoSEQ multiplex PCR, lists solely in-frame clones and lacks some. Seen here are about 280,000 clones, approximately 87% observed once, and the top ten hold approximately 0.95%. This receptor was identified in a young woman in good health and CMV-seronegative. Sequenced input: PBMCs. The chain couples TRBV4-1 to TRBJ2-2; 9 bases line up with TRBD1. CDR3 DNA: TGCGCCAGCAGCCTCCGGACAGGGGCGAACACCGGGGAGCTGTTTTTT. Its translation: CASSLRTGANTGELFF.